The sequence of this T cell receptor beta chain was determined in a study of regulatory T cells in long-lasting Graves disease. Germline assignment: CDR1 SGHNT and CDR2 YYREEE (reference sequence). V was cut by 4 bases and J by 4 bases, with 20 bases left in between. The CDR3 runs to 16 residues. Time point denoted: persistent/refractory GD, antithyroid drugs over 5 years with positive TRAb. From RNA extracted from PBMCs, the TCR library was made. This clonotype showed up just a few times. Investigators prepared the TCR beta libraries by applying iRepertoire HTBI primers and Arm-PCR of CDR3 regions. TCRdb reprocessed the multiplex PCR reads with MiXCR, giving one entry per CDR3 protein. The sample yields around 450,000 distinct CDR3 sequences, roughly a fifth seen once.

Sequenced here: peripheral blood mononuclear cells (PBMCs), sampled when the disease was refractory, from a patient treated with antithyroid drugs. V gene TRBV5-4 combines with J gene TRBJ1-2, with TRBD1 as a possible D gene (6 bases). The clonotype originates from a female donor with Graves disease. The DNA for the CDR3 is TGTGCCAGCAGCGGAGGAGGAGGGGGTCATCTCTATGGCTACACCTTC. Protein sequence: CASSGGGGGHLYGYTF. Full variable domain (missing parts from reference TRBV5-4 and TRBJ1-2): ETGVTQSPTHLIKTRGQQVTLRCSSQSGHNTVSWYQQALGQGPQFIFQYYREEENGRGNFPPRFSGLQFPNYSSELNVNALELDDSALYLCASSGGGGGHLYGYTFGSGTRLTVV.